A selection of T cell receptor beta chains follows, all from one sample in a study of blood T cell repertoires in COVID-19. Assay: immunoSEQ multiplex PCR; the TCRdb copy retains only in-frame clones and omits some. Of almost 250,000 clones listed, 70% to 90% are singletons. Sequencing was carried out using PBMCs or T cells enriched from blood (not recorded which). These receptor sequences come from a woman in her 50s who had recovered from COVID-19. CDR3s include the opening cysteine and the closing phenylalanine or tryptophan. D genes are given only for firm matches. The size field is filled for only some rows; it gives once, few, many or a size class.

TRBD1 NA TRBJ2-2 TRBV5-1 CASSLQTGWTGELFF TGCGCCAGCAGCTTGCAGACAGGGTGGACCGGGGAGCTGTTTTTT
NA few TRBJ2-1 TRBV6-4 CASSDPPLGSGNEQFF TGTGCCAGCAGTGACCCGCCGCTAGGATCGGGTAATGAGCAGTTCTTC
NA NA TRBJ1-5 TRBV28 CASSSPTGYNQPQHF TGTGCCAGCAGTTCTCCCACAGGGTACAATCAGCCCCAGCATTTT
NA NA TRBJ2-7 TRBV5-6 CASSPSGHTTYEQYF TGTGCCAGCAGCCCGAGCGGGCACACTACCTACGAGCAGTACTTC
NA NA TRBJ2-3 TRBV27 CASSLSVRDTQYF TGTGCCAGCAGTTTATCTGTGCGGGATACGCAGTATTTT
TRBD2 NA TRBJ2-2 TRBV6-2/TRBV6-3 CASSLGLAGNTGELFF TGTGCCAGCAGTTTAGGACTAGCGGGAAACACCGGGGAGCTGTTTTTT
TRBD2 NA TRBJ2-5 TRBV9 CASSPGLAGETQYF TGTGCCAGCAGCCCCGGACTAGCGGGCGAGACCCAGTACTTC
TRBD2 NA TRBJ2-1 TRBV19 CASTSGRANEGNEQFF TGTGCCAGTACTAGCGGGAGGGCCAACGAGGGCAATGAGCAGTTCTTC
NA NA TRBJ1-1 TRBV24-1 CATSDSWGEAFF TGTGCCACCAGTGATTCTTGGGGGGAGGCTTTCTTT
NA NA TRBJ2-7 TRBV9 CASSIGQDSYEQYF TGTGCCAGCAGCATAGGACAAGACTCCTACGAGCAGTACTTC
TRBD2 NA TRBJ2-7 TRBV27 CASSRKSAGGPHYEQYF TGTGCCAGCAGTCGCAAGTCGGCGGGAGGGCCCCACTACGAGCAGTACTTC
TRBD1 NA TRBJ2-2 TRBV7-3 CASSPAGGATGELFF TGTGCCAGCAGCCCCGCAGGGGGCGCGACCGGGGAGCTGTTTTTT
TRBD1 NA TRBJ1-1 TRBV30 CAWSWDSRYTTEAFF TGTGCCTGGAGTTGGGACAGCCGCTATACCACTGAAGCTTTCTTT
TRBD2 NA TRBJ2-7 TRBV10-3 CAISSTSGSEEQYF TGTGCCATCAGTTCAACTAGCGGGAGTGAGGAGCAGTACTTC
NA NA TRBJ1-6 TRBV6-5 CASSYSTTNNSPLHF TGTGCCAGCAGTTACTCGACAACGAATAATTCACCCCTCCACTTT
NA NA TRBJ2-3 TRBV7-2 CASSLVPGMSTDTQYF TGTGCCAGCAGCTTAGTTCCCGGGATGAGCACAGATACGCAGTATTTT
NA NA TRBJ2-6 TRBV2 CASRWESGVLTF TGTGCCAGCAGATGGGAGAGTGGCGTCCTGACTTTC
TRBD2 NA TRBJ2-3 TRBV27 CASSPLSGASTDTQYF TGTGCCAGCAGCCCCCTCAGCGGGGCTAGCACAGATACGCAGTATTTT
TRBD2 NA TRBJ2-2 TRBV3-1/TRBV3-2 CASSLLAGSTGELFF TGTGCCAGCAGCCTACTAGCGGGATCTACCGGGGAGCTGTTTTTT
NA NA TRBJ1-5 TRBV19 CASSRGMSNQPQHF TGTGCCAGTAGTCGGGGGATGAGCAATCAGCCCCAGCATTTT
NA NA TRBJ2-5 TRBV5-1 CASSSATFQETQYF TGCGCCAGCAGCAGTGCGACTTTCCAAGAGACCCAGTACTTC
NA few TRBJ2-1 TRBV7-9 CASSSIANEQFF TGTGCCAGCAGCTCAATAGCCAATGAGCAGTTCTTC
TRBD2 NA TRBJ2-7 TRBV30 CAWTRGLAAYEQYF TGTGCCTGGACCAGGGGACTAGCGGCCTACGAGCAGTACTTC
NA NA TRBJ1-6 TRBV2 CASSEMRVSYNSPLHF TGTGCCAGCAGTGAGATGAGGGTCTCCTATAATTCACCCCTCCACTTT
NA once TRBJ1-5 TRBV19 CASSLQGEGNQPQHF TGTGCCAGTAGTCTACAGGGTGAGGGCAATCAGCCCCAGCATTTT
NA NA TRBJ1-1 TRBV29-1 CSVGGQLNTEAFF TGCAGCGTTGGGGGACAATTAAACACTGAAGCTTTCTTT
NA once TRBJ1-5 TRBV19 CASSIEWKVQGNQPQHF TGTGCCAGTAGTATAGAGTGGAAGGTCCAGGGCAATCAGCCCCAGCATTTT
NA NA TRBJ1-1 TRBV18 CASSPLIDRSNTEAFF TGTGCCAGCTCACCTTTGATCGACAGGTCGAACACTGAAGCTTTCTTT
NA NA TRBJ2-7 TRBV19 CASSILSGQSHEQYF TGTGCCAGTAGTATCCTCTCCGGACAGTCCCACGAGCAGTACTTC
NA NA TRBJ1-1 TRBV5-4 CASSPGSPGMNTEAFF TGTGCCAGCAGCCCGGGAAGCCCGGGGATGAACACTGAAGCTTTCTTT
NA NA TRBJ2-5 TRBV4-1 CASKLQGQETQYF TGCGCCAGCAAACTCCAGGGTCAAGAGACCCAGTACTTC
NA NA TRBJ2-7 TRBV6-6 CASRLPGRSYEQYF TGTGCCAGCAGACTACCCGGAAGGAGCTACGAGCAGTACTTC
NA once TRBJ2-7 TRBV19 CASSYVGGPGEQYF TGTGCCAGTAGTTACGTTGGCGGGCCGGGAGAGCAGTACTTC
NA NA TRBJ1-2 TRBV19 CASSITKQGNYGYTF TGTGCCAGTAGTATCACCAAGCAGGGAAACTATGGCTACACCTTC
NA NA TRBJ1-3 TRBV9 CASSVAGSGNTIYF TGTGCCAGCAGCGTTGCCGGCTCTGGAAACACCATATATTTT
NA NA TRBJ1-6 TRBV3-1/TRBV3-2 CASSHRGSNSPLHF TGTGCCAGCAGCCACAGGGGCTCTAATTCACCCCTCCACTTT
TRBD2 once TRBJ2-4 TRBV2 CASFGTSGVGLQNIQYF TGTGCCAGTTTCGGGACTAGCGGGGTTGGGCTCCAAAACATTCAGTACTTC
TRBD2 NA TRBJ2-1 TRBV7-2 CASREGRERYNEQFF TGTGCCAGCCGCGAAGGGAGGGAACGCTACAATGAGCAGTTCTTC
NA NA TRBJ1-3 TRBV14 CASRRTGGNTIYF TGTGCCAGCAGGCGAACGGGGGGAAACACCATATATTTT
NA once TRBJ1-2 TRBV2 CASSSGYYGYTF TGTGCCAGCAGTTCAGGGTACTATGGCTACACCTTC
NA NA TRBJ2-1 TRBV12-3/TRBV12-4 CASRKSGLDEQFF TGTGCCAGCAGAAAGAGTGGACTGGATGAGCAGTTCTTC
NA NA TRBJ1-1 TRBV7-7 CASSPLVEDPEAFF TGTGCTAGCAGCCCCTTGGTGGAGGACCCAGAAGCTTTCTTT
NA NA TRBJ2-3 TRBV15 CATSRNFGLTDTQYF TGTGCCACCAGCCGCAACTTCGGGTTGACAGATACGCAGTATTTT
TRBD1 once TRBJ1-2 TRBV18 CASSPLGQGESGYTF TGTGCCAGCTCACCCCTCGGGCAGGGGGAAAGTGGCTACACCTTC
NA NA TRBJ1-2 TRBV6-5 CASSYSRGGYGYTF TGTGCCAGCAGTTACTCGCGGGGAGGCTATGGCTACACCTTC
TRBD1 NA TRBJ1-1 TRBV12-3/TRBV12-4 CASRSNGQAEAFF TGTGCCAGCAGATCCAACGGACAGGCTGAAGCTTTCTTT